Listed here are 15 T cell receptor beta chains from one sample, sequenced in a study of early T cells in non-severe SARS-CoV-2 infection. MiXCR was run by TCRdb on the 5' RACE reads, yielding one entry per CDR3 protein. This sample carries roughly 65,000 distinct CDR3 sequences, about 12% of them seen once, and the ten largest clones take approximately 1.6%. Sequencing was performed on whole blood. These receptors originate from an adult who was a healthcare worker with PCR-confirmed SARS-CoV-2 infection or an uninfected control (not recorded which).

This clonotype was detected only a few times. The CDR3 sequence: CAISGHGDQETQYF. The CDR3 DNA reads as TGTGCCATCAGTGGCCATGGGGACCAAGAGACCCAGTACTTC. The chain has TRBV10-3 and TRBJ2-5; no reliable D call. The V and J ends lost 4 bases and 0 bases respectively, with 9 bases between them. Looked up from germline, CDR1 is ENHRY and CDR2 is SYGVKD. This CDR3 region has 14 residues.

This clonotype was found a few times. The rearrangement uses TRBV4-3 and TRBJ2-5; D ambiguous. The germline V gene encodes CDR1 LGHNA and CDR2 YSLEER. Between the trimmed V and J ends, which lost 1 base and 2 bases, there was a span of 11 bases. There are 15 residues in the CDR3. The CDR3 region is CASSQARGEQETQYF. CDR3 sequence (DNA): TGCGCCAGCAGCCAAGCCAGAGGAGAACAAGAGACCCAGTACTTC.

This clonotype appeared a few times. The genes are TRBV20-1 and TRBJ2-1; TRBD1 might be the D (6 bases). V lost 3 bases, J lost 5 bases, and 14 bases lay in between. Germline V CDR1 and CDR2: DFQATT, SNEGSKA (reference sequence). The CDR3 loop spans 14 amino acids. CDR3 coding DNA: TGCAGTGCTAGGGGAGAGGGGGACCACAATGAGCAGTTCTTC. It codes for CSARGEGDHNEQFF.

This clonotype appeared a single time. This likely comes from a read error, as the CDR3 has no conserved phenylalanine or tryptophan at its end. The rearrangement links TRBV20-1 to TRBJ2-7; TRBD1 matches 7 bases. Germline trimming cut 3 bases from V and 3 bases from J; bases unmatched to any gene: 2. Germline CDR1 and CDR2: DFQATT and SNEGSKA (reference sequence). CDR3 length equals 12 residues. DNA for the CDR3: TGCAGTGCTAGCGGACAGGTCTACGAGCAGTACCTC. It encodes CSASGQVYEQYL.

This sequence joins TRBV10-3 and TRBJ2-3, with 7 bases that match TRBD1. Germline assignment: CDR1 ENHRY and CDR2 SYGVKD. This CDR3 spans 18 amino acids. Germline trimming cut 0 bases from V and 0 bases from J; bases unmatched to any gene: 9. The DNA of the CDR3 is TGTGCCATCAGTGAGTCCCGTCTGACAGGGAGCAGCACAGATACGCAGTATTTT. This encodes CAISESRLTGSSTDTQYF.

This clonotype was recorded many times. This chain connects TRBV7-9 to TRBJ2-7, with 9 positions matching TRBD1. The CDR3 is 16 amino acids. Germline-derived CDR1 and CDR2 are SEHNR and FQNEAQ (reference sequence). The trim removed 3 bases at V and 8 bases at J, leaving 14 bases unmatched. The CDR3 nucleotides read TGTGCCAGCAGCTTTGGCGAGGGGACAGGGCGGTTGAAGCAGTACTTC. Amino acids: CASSFGEGTGRLKQYF.

This clonotype came up many times. The rearrangement links TRBV20-1 to TRBJ2-1; 10 positions match TRBD2. J was trimmed by 2 bases and V by 0 bases; bases with no gene match: 7. The CDR3 has 17 residues. Germline V CDR1 and CDR2: DFQATT, SNEGSKA (reference sequence). CDR3 region: CSARDDSGGFTYNEQFF. CDR3 sequence (DNA): TGCAGTGCTAGAGATGATAGCGGGGGGTTCACCTACAATGAGCAGTTCTTC.

The chain combines TRBV12-3 or TRBV12-4 with TRBJ1-4; D is possibly TRBD1 (5 bases). The V and J ends lost 3 bases and 5 bases respectively, with 10 bases between them. The CDR3 is made up of 14 amino acids. Here the CDR3 reads CASSFGGRNEKLFF. The CDR3 DNA sequence: TGTGCCAGCAGTTTCGGGGGGAGAAATGAAAAACTGTTTTTT.

The rearrangement links TRBV6-5 to TRBJ2-1, with D unresolved. The CDR3 length is 14 residues. V gave up 6 bases and J gave up 5 bases, with 14 bases separating them. The V gene's germline CDR1 is MNHEY and CDR2 SVGAGI. CDR3: CASRPLGRNNEQFF. The CDR3 nucleotides read TGTGCCAGCAGACCCCTGGGCAGAAACAATGAGCAGTTCTTC.

This clonotype was detected only a few times. The chain joins TRBV6-6 to TRBJ1-1; unclear D gene. The CDR3 runs 13 residues. Between the trimmed V and J ends, which lost 0 bases and 5 bases, there was a span of 7 bases. Germline CDR1 reads MNHNY; CDR2 reads SVGAGI (reference sequence). This CDR3 reads CASSYSTGTEAFF. The CDR3 nucleotides are TGTGCCAGCAGTTACTCGACTGGGACTGAAGCTTTCTTT.

In this sample, this clonotype turned up many times. The chain joins TRBV11-2 to TRBJ2-7; 11 nucleotides agree with TRBD2. J lost 2 bases, V lost 1 base, and 7 bases had no gene match. Germline CDR1 and CDR2: SGHAT and FQNNGV. The CDR3 contains 17 residues. The CDR3 nucleotides are TGTGCCAGCAGCTTAGCGGTAACTAGCGGGGGCACCTACGAGCAGTACTTC. This gives the protein CASSLAVTSGGTYEQYF.

There are a few counts of this clonotype. V and J are TRBV29-1 and TRBJ1-1; D might be TRBD1 (5 bases). Germline V gene lookup returns CDR1 SQVTM and CDR2 ANQGSEA. The CDR3 is 12 residues long. Trimming left V 6 bases short and J 7 bases short, with 15 bases between. Here the CDR3 DNA reads TGCAGCGTGGGGACCGGGGACTTTGAAGCTTTCTTT. Amino acids: CSVGTGDFEAFF.

In its sample, this clonotype was seen a few times. The rearrangement links TRBV10-2 to TRBJ2-3; TRBD2 matches 12 bases. The V gene end was trimmed by 0 bases and the J gene end by 4 bases; junction bases not matched to a gene: 5. The CDR3 is made up of 17 amino acids. Germline CDR1 WSHSY, CDR2 SAAADI. The DNA for the CDR3 is TGCGCCAGCAGTGAGTCGAGGGGACTAGCGGGCGCAGATACGCAGTATTTT. Translated: CASSESRGLAGADTQYF.

This clonotype turned up a few times. The chain uses TRBV20-1 and TRBJ2-5; the D is unclear. The CDR3 contains 11 residues. Per the germline V gene, CDR1 is DFQATT and CDR2 is SNEGSKA (reference sequence). Trimming shortened V by 1 base and J by 5 bases, and 5 bases separated the two germline ends. The CDR3 DNA follows: TGCAGTGCTAGAGTCGGTGAGACCCAGTACTTC. Its protein product is CSARVGETQYF.

DNA of the CDR3: TGTGCCAGCAGAGAGACAGGGGGATACAATGAGCAGTTCTTC. Its translation is CASRETGGYNEQFF. This rearrangement joins TRBV6-5 to TRBJ2-1; TRBD1 agrees at 9 bases. CDR1 and CDR2 (germline): MNHEY, SVGAGI. The CDR3 contains 14 residues. The ends lost 6 bases at V and 4 bases at J; junction bases unmatched: 4.